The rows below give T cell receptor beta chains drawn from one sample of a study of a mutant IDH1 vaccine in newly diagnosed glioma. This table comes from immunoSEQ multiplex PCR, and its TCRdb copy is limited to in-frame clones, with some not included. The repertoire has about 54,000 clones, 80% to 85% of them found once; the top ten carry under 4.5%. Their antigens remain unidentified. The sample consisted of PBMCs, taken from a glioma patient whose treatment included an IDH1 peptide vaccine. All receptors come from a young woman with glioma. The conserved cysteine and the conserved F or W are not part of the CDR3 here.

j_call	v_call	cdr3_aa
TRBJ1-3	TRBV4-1	ASTTPSTGSDTIY
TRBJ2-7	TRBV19	ASRGQGGSYEQY
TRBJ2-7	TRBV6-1	ASSLEGVDYEQY
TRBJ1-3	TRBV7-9	ASSPRDRVSSGNTIY
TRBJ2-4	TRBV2	ASSDYRGPQAKNIQY
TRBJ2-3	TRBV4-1	ASSQGQRSTDTQY
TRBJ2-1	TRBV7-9	ASRHPASGPGNEQF
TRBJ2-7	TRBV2	ASRGYEQY
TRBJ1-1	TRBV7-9	ASRITYTEAF
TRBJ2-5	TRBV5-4	ASSTDRQETQY
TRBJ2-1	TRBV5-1	ASSLDPSGYNEQF
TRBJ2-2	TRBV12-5	ASGLVGSTGELF
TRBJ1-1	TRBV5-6	ASSLGNGMNTEAF
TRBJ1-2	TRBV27	ASSLLGSITANYGYT
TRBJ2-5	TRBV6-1	ASSEPSGGAVETQY
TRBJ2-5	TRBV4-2	ASSQAPETSVETQY
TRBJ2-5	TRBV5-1	ASSPGGGSWETQY
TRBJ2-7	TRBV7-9	ASSLEVTVTYEQY
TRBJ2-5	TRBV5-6	ASSLGHLETQY
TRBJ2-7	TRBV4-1	ASSQGGGGAYEQY
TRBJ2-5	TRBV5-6	ASSLGRLAEIETQY
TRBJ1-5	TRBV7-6	ASSLGPLRDQPQH
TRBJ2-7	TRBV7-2	ASSNSGAPGEQY
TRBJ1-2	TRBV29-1	SVGGWDSLPNYGYT
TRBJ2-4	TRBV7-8	ASSFGPEVQAKNIQY
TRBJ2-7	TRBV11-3	ASSYRGTGLPKQY
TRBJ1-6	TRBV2	ASSVTDSPLH
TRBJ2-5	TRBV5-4	ASSLGRQETQY
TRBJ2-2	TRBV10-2	ASSEREGAGTGELF
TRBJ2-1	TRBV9	ASSFRGLSDEQF